These 21 T cell receptor beta chains originate from one sample sequenced in a study of blood T cell repertoires in COVID-19. Some clones are missing from TCRdb's copy, which holds only in-frame ones; the method was immunoSEQ multiplex PCR. Of roughly 40,000 clones in the sample, about 90% were seen once. What was sequenced was peripheral blood. These receptors were obtained from a man aged 50 to 60 with active COVID-19.

The chain recombines TRBV6-5 with TRBJ2-7; TRBD1 aligns across 7 bases. Per the germline V gene, CDR1 is MNHEY and CDR2 is SVGAGI. The J segment lost 3 bases and the V segment lost 6 bases, leaving 11 bases of the junction unmatched. The CDR3 consists of 15 residues. CDR3 amino acids: CASRGDRDSHYEQYF. As DNA, the CDR3 is TGTGCCAGCAGGGGAGACCGGGACAGCCACTACGAGCAGTACTTC.

This clone was detected only once. The V and J genes are TRBV30 and TRBJ1-1, with 7 bases identical to TRBD1. Germline CDR1 is GTSNPN and CDR2 is SVGIG (reference sequence). The length of the CDR3 is 14 residues. CDR3 sequence: CAQDRAPENTEAFF. CDR3 bases: TGTGCACAAGACAGGGCCCCGGAGAACACTGAAGCTTTCTTT.

The chain carries TRBV29-1 and TRBJ1-4; 7 nucleotides match TRBD1. Germline-derived CDR1 and CDR2 are SQVTM and ANQGSEA. This CDR3 comprises 12 residues. V was clipped by 4 bases and J by 11 bases; unmatched bases: 7. The CDR3 DNA follows: TGCAGCGTTGTAGGACAGGCTAGGAAACTGTTTTTT. This encodes CSVVGQARKLFF.

CDR3 nucleotides: TGTGCCAGCAGTTTTTCCTCCACCGGGACAGGCTATGGCTACACCTTC. Its protein product is CASSFSSTGTGYGYTF. This chain uses TRBV6-5 with TRBJ1-2; TRBD1 agrees at 8 bases. Germline V gives CDR1 MNHEY, CDR2 SVGAGI. V shed 4 bases and J 4 bases; nucleotides not matched to a gene: 11. The CDR3 is 16 amino acids.

V gene TRBV18 combines with J gene TRBJ1-2; no reliable D call. CDR3 length: 14 amino acids. Deletions cut 0 bases from V and 2 bases from J, with 7 bases between. Germline V lookup: CDR1 KGHSH, CDR2 LQKENI. The CDR3 sequence: CASSPPPRNYGYTF. CDR3 coding DNA: TGTGCCAGCTCACCACCCCCCCGGAACTATGGCTACACCTTC. The complete variable domain, with remaining parts taken from reference TRBV18 and TRBJ1-2, reads NAGVMQNPRHLVRRRGQEARLRCSPMKGHSHVYWYRQLPEEGLKFMVYLQKENIIDESGMPKERFSAEFPKEGPSILRIQQVVRGDSAAYFCASSPPPRNYGYTFGSGTRLTVV.

The chain couples TRBV19 to TRBJ1-2, with D tentatively TRBD1 (5 bases). CDR3 length: 15 amino acids. The germline V gene has CDR1 LNHDA and CDR2 SQIVND (reference sequence). Trimming took off 5 bases at V and 4 bases at J, with 17 bases between the two ends. The CDR3 loop reads CASSPLAGVGYGYTF. The CDR3 bases are TGTGCCAGTAGTCCCCTCGCGGGGGTCGGCTATGGCTACACCTTC.

The chain links TRBV18 to TRBJ1-1; TRBD1 is a possible D gene (6 bases). The V end was cut by 3 bases, the J end by 0 bases, with 14 bases between. This CDR3 is 16 amino acids long. Per germline, CDR1 KGHSH and CDR2 LQKENI. The DNA for the CDR3 is TGTGCCAGCTCACCGAGGCAGGGGAACATGAACACTGAAGCTTTCTTT. Translation gives CASSPRQGNMNTEAFF.

This chain links TRBV5-1 with TRBJ1-4; 8 bases are a match to TRBD1. The trim removed 4 bases at V and 8 bases at J, leaving 13 bases unmatched. The CDR3 covers 16 residues. Per the germline V gene, CDR1 is SGHRS and CDR2 is YFSETQ. The DNA for the CDR3 is TGCGCCAGCAGCCCTGGGACAGGCAATACGGGGGAAAAACTGTTTTTT. It specifies CASSPGTGNTGEKLFF.

This clone was counted a few times. V gene TRBV10-2 combines with J gene TRBJ2-7, with D possibly matching TRBD1 (5 bases). CDR3 length: 13 amino acids. Between the trimmed V and J ends, which lost 7 bases and 3 bases, there was a span of 13 bases. Per the germline V gene, CDR1 is WSHSY and CDR2 is SAAADI. CDR3 DNA sequence: TGCGCCAGCACCAAAGACAGATTCTACGAGCAGTACTTC. Translated, it gives CASTKDRFYEQYF.

The CDR3 sequence is CASSLVGTTNSPLHF. In DNA, the CDR3 is TGTGCCAGCAGCTTGGTTGGGACAACAAACTCACCCCTCCACTTT. The V and J genes are TRBV5-8 and TRBJ1-6, with D possibly being TRBD1 (6 bases). The CDR3 loop spans 15 amino acids. V lost 0 bases, J lost 10 bases, and 14 bases lay in between. Looked up from germline, CDR1 is SGHTS and CDR2 is YDEGEE.

This clone was counted once. The genes are TRBV6-4 and TRBJ1-5; D might be TRBD1 (5 bases). The CDR3 is made up of 15 amino acids. V was pared by 9 bases and J by 2 bases, with 17 bases between. Germline CDR1 is MRHNA and CDR2 is SNTAGT. The CDR3 region is CARPPGGSGNQPQHF. CDR3 nucleotides: TGTGCCAGGCCCCCTGGGGGGTCGGGCAATCAGCCCCAGCATTTT.

The chain carries TRBV5-1 and TRBJ1-2; D gene ambiguous. Germline loops: CDR1 SGHRS, CDR2 YFSETQ. With 5 bases removed from V and 4 bases from J, the gap between germline ends came to 15 bases. This CDR3 has 14 residues. The CDR3, as DNA: TGCGCCAGCAGTGAGGAGGCCCTAAGCTATGGCTACACCTTC. Translating gives CASSEEALSYGYTF.

V gene TRBV13 combines with J gene TRBJ2-1, with 11 bases matching TRBD1. The V gene's germline CDR1 is PRHDT and CDR2 FYEKMQ (reference sequence). There are 15 residues in the CDR3. The V segment lost 5 bases and the J segment 6 bases; nucleotides outside the gene matches: 6. The CDR3: CASSPDRGRINEQFF. CDR3 sequence (DNA): TGTGCCAGCAGCCCGGACAGGGGGCGTATCAATGAGCAGTTCTTC.

This clone has just one count. The chain carries TRBV28 and TRBJ1-5, with D unclear. With 7 bases removed from V and 5 bases from J, the gap between germline ends came to 9 bases. Per the germline V gene, CDR1 is MDHEN and CDR2 is SYDVKM. The CDR3 runs to 12 residues. In DNA, the CDR3 is TGTGCCAGCAATCTCTCTTATCAGCCCCAGCATTTT. Protein product: CASNLSYQPQHF.

V and J are TRBV19 and TRBJ2-7, with a weak D call TRBD1 (5 bases). Germline CDR1 reads LNHDA; CDR2 reads SQIVND (reference sequence). This CDR3 has 14 residues. V was clipped by 6 bases and J by 3 bases, with 15 bases between them. In DNA, the CDR3 is TGTGCCAGTAGACGAAGGGGCGGAAGCTACGAGCAGTACTTC. Its protein is CASRRRGGSYEQYF.

V is TRBV18 and J is TRBJ2-7; the match to TRBD1 covers 10 bases. Trimming removed 6 bases from V and 1 base from J; junction bases left unmatched: 9. Germline CDR1 KGHSH, CDR2 LQKENI. CDR3 size: 16 residues. The CDR3 bases are TGTGCCAGCTCCCACTACGGGGGACAGGGGTCCTACGAGCAGTACTTC. It codes for CASSHYGGQGSYEQYF.

This chain joins TRBV29-1 and TRBJ2-5, with TRBD1 matching 9 bases. The germline V gene encodes CDR1 SQVTM and CDR2 ANQGSEA. The trim removed 6 bases at V and 5 bases at J, leaving 13 bases unmatched. The length of the CDR3 is 15 residues. CDR3 DNA sequence: TGCAGCGTCCCGGGACAGGGAAGCGGTCAGGAGACCCAGTACTTC. It yields the protein CSVPGQGSGQETQYF.

The chain is built from TRBV6-5 and TRBJ1-3; 8 bases match TRBD1. Trimming removed 5 bases from V and 2 bases from J; junction bases left unmatched: 2. The CDR3 loop spans 14 amino acids. The germline gives CDR1 MNHEY, CDR2 SVGAGI. CDR3 sequence: CASSIQGAGNTIYF. CDR3 sequence (DNA): TGTGCCAGCAGTATACAGGGGGCTGGAAACACCATATATTTT.

The chain recombines TRBV2 with TRBJ1-1; D is perhaps TRBD1 (6 bases). Germline V lookup: CDR1 SNHLY, CDR2 FYNNEI. This CDR3 has 12 residues. Trimming took 6 bases from V and 4 from J, leaving 9 bases between them. In DNA, the CDR3 is TGTGCCAGCAGGGGAGGGGGCACTGAAGCTTTCTTT. As protein: CASRGGGTEAFF.

The gene calls are TRBV11-2 and TRBJ2-6; TRBD1 might be the D (6 bases). V lost 1 base, J lost 4 bases, and 11 bases lay in between. The germline CDR1 and CDR2 sequences are SGHAT and FQNNGV. CDR3 size: 16 residues. The CDR3 DNA follows: TGTGCCAGCAGCTTAGGGATGGGGGCCGGGGCCAACGTCCTGACTTTC. The encoded protein is CASSLGMGAGANVLTF.

This clone was detected once. The chain employs TRBV4-2 and TRBJ2-1; maybe TRBD2 (6 bases). The CDR3 consists of 14 residues. The ends were cut back, 1 base at V and 7 bases at J, with 11 bases in the middle. In germline, CDR1 is LGHNA, CDR2 YNFKEQ. The CDR3 region is CASSQGLARNEQFF. In DNA form, the CDR3 reads TGTGCCAGCAGCCAAGGGCTAGCGAGGAATGAGCAGTTCTTC.